This T cell receptor beta chain was identified during a study of T cell responses to AZD1222 COVID-19 vaccine. Findings of the study overall: A mostly white British donor set with more females was recruited, and clonal diversity was possibly underestimated.

Germline lookup yields CDR1 LGHDT and CDR2 YNNKEL (reference sequence). The CDR3 covers 15 residues. The V gene end was trimmed by 2 bases and the J gene end by 4 bases; junction bases not matched to a gene: 7. This clone was counted a single time. The antigen is not known. Sequencing used immunoSEQ multiplex PCR; TCRdb keeps in-frame clones, though not all of them. The table records 150,000 to 200,000 clones, around 93% of them present only once. The sequence was collected from an adult in good health. This sample comprised peripheral blood, obtained on day 0 of AZD1222 vaccination. The chain combines TRBV3-1 (or the pseudogene TRBV3-2) with TRBJ1-2; 7 bases line up with TRBD1. The DNA of the CDR3 is TGTGCCAGCAGCCAAACCCTCGACAGGGCCTATGGCTACACCTTC. Its protein product is CASSQTLDRAYGYTF.